These 18 T cell receptor beta chains share one sample of origin, sequenced in a study of CD8+ T cells in alopecia areata. Extracted RNA was reverse transcribed into cDNA, the sequencing template. This table comes from immunoSEQ multiplex PCR, and its TCRdb copy is limited to in-frame clones, with some not included. Of roughly 150,000 clones detected, less than 65% appear once; the ten largest clones hold around 19%. The specimen comprised CD8+ T cells sorted from blood, sampled at week 0. Receptor source: a human donor with alopecia areata.

The chain couples TRBV19 to TRBJ2-7, with D tentatively TRBD2 (5 bases). CDR3 length: 14 amino acids. From germline, CDR1 is LNHDA and CDR2 SQIVND (reference sequence). The ends were cut back, 2 bases at V and 5 bases at J, with 13 bases in the middle. CDR3 residues: CASSIPGFSDEQYF. DNA for the CDR3: TGTGCCAGTAGTATACCCGGGTTTAGCGACGAGCAGTACTTC.

Regarding this clone: Other DNA sequences from this sample encode an identical CDR3 as well. This rearrangement joins TRBV9 to TRBJ2-6; no clear D. The V end was cut by 3 bases, the J end by 1 base, with 5 bases between. Per the germline V gene, CDR1 is SGDLS and CDR2 is YYNGEE. This CDR3 spans 14 amino acids. CDR3 nucleotide sequence: TGTGCCAGCAGCGCTGGATCTGGGGCCAACGTCCTGACTTTC. Translating gives CASSAGSGANVLTF.

The chain combines TRBV4-3 with TRBJ2-3; D not resolved. There are 15 residues in the CDR3. Germline V lookup: CDR1 LGHNA, CDR2 YSLEER. With 1 base removed from V and 4 bases from J, the gap between germline ends came to 12 bases. CDR3 sequence (DNA): TGCGCCAGCAGCCAAGTGATGCGGAACTCAGATACGCAGTATTTT. Translating it yields CASSQVMRNSDTQYF.

In its sample, this clone was seen a few times. The V and J genes are TRBV11-2 and TRBJ2-7, with D uncertain. Between the trimmed V and J ends, which lost 1 base and 2 bases, there was a span of 6 bases. CDR1 and CDR2 (germline): SGHAT, FQNNGV. The CDR3 loop spans 13 amino acids. The CDR3 DNA reads TGTGCCAGCAGCTTAGCAGGAGCCTACGAGCAGTACTTC. This encodes CASSLAGAYEQYF.

V is TRBV5-1 and J is TRBJ2-7; TRBD1 agrees at 8 bases. Germline lookup yields CDR1 SGHRS and CDR2 YFSETQ. After removal of 4 bases from V and 5 bases from J, the junction contained 11 bases not matched to a gene. The CDR3 length is 15 residues. The CDR3 bases are TGCGCCAGCAGCCCTTCGGACAGGGTAGGAGACGAGCAGTACTTC. This gives the protein CASSPSDRVGDEQYF.

The chain uses TRBV5-1 and TRBJ2-7; D not certain. CDR3 length equals 13 residues. CDR1 and CDR2 from the germline V gene are SGHRS and YFSETQ. V shed 5 bases and J shed 2 bases, with 11 bases lying between them. The CDR3 DNA is TGCGCCAGCAGTCCCACCCAGACCTACGAGCAGTACTTC. Amino acids: CASSPTQTYEQYF. Drawing the rest from reference TRBV5-1 and TRBJ2-7, the complete variable domain is KAGVTQTPRYLIKTRGQQVTLSCSPISGHRSVSWYQQTPGQGLQFLFEYFSETQRNKGNFPGRFSGRQFSNSRSEMNVSTLELGDSALYLCASSPTQTYEQYFGPGTRLTVT.

The genes are TRBV29-1 and TRBJ1-1; 7 bases agree with TRBD1. The CDR3 spans 14 residues. Germline V gene lookup returns CDR1 SQVTM and CDR2 ANQGSEA. V lost 5 bases to trimming and J lost 6 bases; unmatched junction nucleotides: 12. The CDR3 is CSVQTGVGWAEAFF. CDR3 coding DNA: TGCAGCGTTCAAACAGGGGTGGGTTGGGCTGAAGCTTTCTTT.

V usage is TRBV30 and J usage is TRBJ1-1, with no clear D. Germline V gene lookup returns CDR1 GTSNPN and CDR2 SVGIG (reference sequence). The V and J ends lost 2 bases and 4 bases respectively, with 17 bases between them. The CDR3 covers 15 residues. The CDR3 sequence: CAWSSLGGYRTEAFF. In DNA form, the CDR3 reads TGTGCCTGGAGTTCATTGGGCGGATACCGCACTGAAGCTTTCTTT. The full variable domain, its missing parts supplied by reference TRBV30 and TRBJ1-1, is SQTIHQWPATLVQPVGSPLSLECTVEGTSNPNLYWYRQAAGRGLQLLFYSVGIGQISSEVPQNLSASRPQDRQFILSSKKLLLSDSGFYLCAWSSLGGYRTEAFFGQGTRLTVV.

In its sample, this clone was seen a few times. A read error may account for a junction end that differs from germline. The same CDR3 arises from other DNA sequences in this sample as well. The V call is TRBV5-6, the J call TRBJ2-7; perhaps TRBD2 as D (6 bases). This CDR3 is 14 amino acids long. The germline V gene has CDR1 SGHDT and CDR2 YYEEEE. In DNA form, the CDR3 reads TGCGCCAGCAGCCAAGTAGCGGACTCCTACGAGCAGTACTTC. This sequence encodes CASSQVADSYEQYF.

V is TRBV5-6 and J is TRBJ2-7; 7 nucleotides agree with TRBD1. The J segment lost 3 bases and the V segment lost 0 bases, leaving 6 bases of the junction unmatched. Germline-derived CDR1 and CDR2 are SGHDT and YYEEEE. The CDR3 contains 15 residues. CDR3 nucleotides: TGTGCCAGCAGCTTGGATGTGCAGGGGGACTACGAGCAGTACTTC. Amino acids: CASSLDVQGDYEQYF. The whole variable domain, filled in from reference TRBV5-6 and TRBJ2-7, reads DAGVTQSPTHLIKTRGQQVTLRCSPKSGHDTVSWYQQALGQGPQFIFQYYEEEERQRGNFPDRFSGHQFPNYSSELNVNALLLGDSALYLCASSLDVQGDYEQYFGPGTRLTVT.

The chain is built from TRBV30 and TRBJ1-1; unclear D gene. Germline assignment: CDR1 GTSNPN and CDR2 SVGIG (reference sequence). The CDR3 runs to 13 residues. Deletions cut 1 base from V and 0 bases from J, with 6 bases between. The DNA for the CDR3 is TGTGCCTGGAGTGACCAGATGAACACTGAAGCTTTCTTT. It encodes CAWSDQMNTEAFF.

The J gene is TRBJ2-5, the V gene TRBV10-2, with D hard to call. V was clipped by 3 bases and J by 5 bases, with 10 bases between them. Germline CDR1 and CDR2: WSHSY and SAAADI. This CDR3 is 13 amino acids long. The CDR3 nucleotides read TGCGCCAGCAGTGAATTAGGTTTTGAGACCCAGTACTTC. This encodes CASSELGFETQYF.

V is TRBV7-9 and J is TRBJ1-2; D unresolved. The CDR3 consists of 15 residues. V gave up 2 bases and J gave up 4 bases, with 14 bases separating them. The V gene's germline CDR1 is SEHNR and CDR2 FQNEAQ (reference sequence). DNA of the CDR3: TGTGCCAGCAGCTTACCGGGGAGCCATGTCTATGGCTACACCTTC. This gives the protein CASSLPGSHVYGYTF.

Note on this clone: The sample holds other DNA sequences that translate to the same CDR3. The chain links TRBV29-1 to TRBJ2-7; 7 bases are a match to TRBD1. Trimming cost V 5 bases and J 1 base; bases outside gene matches: 5. The CDR3 runs to 13 residues. In germline, CDR1 is SQVTM, CDR2 ANQGSEA. CDR3 DNA sequence: TGCAGCGTTAGAACAGGGGAATCCTACGAGCAGTACTTC. Translating gives CSVRTGESYEQYF.

The J gene is TRBJ1-1, the V gene TRBV5-6, with TRBD1 matching over 8 bases. Per the germline V gene, CDR1 is SGHDT and CDR2 is YYEEEE. J was trimmed by 3 bases and V by 3 bases; bases with no gene match: 7. The CDR3 spans 15 residues. CDR3 coding DNA: TGTGCCAGCAGCTCCGCAGGACAGGGCGACACTGAAGCTTTCTTT. Its translation: CASSSAGQGDTEAFF.

This clone was picked up a small number of times. V usage is TRBV4-3 and J usage is TRBJ2-1; TRBD2 aligns across 14 bases. The CDR3 is 16 residues long. J was trimmed by 9 bases and V by 4 bases; bases with no gene match: 8. Germline values: CDR1 LGHNA, CDR2 YSLEER. In DNA form, the CDR3 reads TGCGCCAGCAGCCCTGGGACTAGCGGGGGATCTGGTGAGCAGTTCTTC. Residues: CASSPGTSGGSGEQFF.

J is TRBJ2-7 and V is TRBV2, with D possibly being TRBD1 or TRBD2 (6 bases each). CDR1 and CDR2 from the germline V gene are SNHLY and FYNNEI. Trimming stripped 7 bases from V and 0 bases from J, with 16 bases between. CDR3 length: 15 amino acids. Written as DNA, the CDR3 is TGTGCCAGCATGGAGGGGGACGCTCCCTCCTACGAGCAGTACTTC. Protein: CASMEGDAPSYEQYF.

This chain links TRBV13 with TRBJ2-5; TRBD1 agrees at 10 bases. Germline V CDR1 and CDR2: PRHDT, FYEKMQ (reference sequence). Trimming at V came to 5 bases and at J to 4 bases, leaving 7 bases not matched to a gene. The CDR3 has 15 amino acids. For the CDR3, the DNA is TGTGCCAGCAGCCGAAGACAGGGGGCGGGAGAGACCCAGTACTTC. Amino acid sequence: CASSRRQGAGETQYF.